Listed here are 5 T cell receptor beta chains from one sample, sequenced in a study of blood T cell repertoires in COVID-19. The assay was immunoSEQ multiplex PCR, and TCRdb's table has in-frame clones only and misses some. Here the sample spans roughly 130,000 clones, roughly 81% being singletons. Specimen: PBMCs or T cells enriched from blood (not recorded which). These receptors all come from a woman in her fifties or sixties with acute COVID-19.

This chain uses TRBV6-5 with TRBJ2-5; 7 nucleotides agree with TRBD2. Per the germline V gene, CDR1 is MNHEY and CDR2 is SVGAGI. The J segment lost 5 bases and the V segment lost 0 bases, leaving 3 bases of the junction unmatched. The CDR3 has 14 residues. CDR3 protein: CASSYSGGRETQYF. CDR3 coding DNA: TGTGCCAGCAGTTACTCGGGAGGGCGGGAGACCCAGTACTTC.

The V call is TRBV5-4, the J call TRBJ2-1, with D tentatively TRBD2 (6 bases). Germline values: CDR1 SGHNT, CDR2 YYREEE (reference sequence). The CDR3 loop spans 16 amino acids. With 4 bases removed from V and 1 base from J, the gap between germline ends came to 15 bases. The CDR3 DNA sequence: TGTGCCAGCAGCATCCCTCTTGGGGGGTCCTACAATGAGCAGTTCTTC. Translated: CASSIPLGGSYNEQFF.

As DNA, the CDR3 is TGTGCCAGCTCTACCACGCGCTCTGGAAACACCATATATTTT. This encodes CASSTTRSGNTIYF. The rearrangement uses TRBV6-5 and TRBJ1-3; no clear D. The CDR3 consists of 14 residues. Between the trimmed V and J ends, which lost 8 bases and 0 bases, there was a span of 11 bases. Per germline, CDR1 MNHEY and CDR2 SVGAGI.

This rearrangement joins TRBV27 to TRBJ1-1; a possible D gene is TRBD1 (5 bases). There are 13 residues in the CDR3. Trimming stripped 3 bases from V and 1 base from J, with 6 bases between. The V gene's germline CDR1 is MNHEY and CDR2 SMNVEV (reference sequence). Written as DNA, the CDR3 is TGTGCCAGCAGTTTCAGGGAGAACACTGAAGCTTTCTTT. Protein sequence: CASSFRENTEAFF.

The rearrangement uses TRBV29-1 and TRBJ1-5; no clear D gene. CDR3 length: 12 residues. Per germline, CDR1 SQVTM and CDR2 ANQGSEA. Deletions cut 1 base from V and 3 bases from J, with 4 bases between. This CDR3 reads CSVEGDNQPQHF. In nucleotides, the CDR3 is TGCAGCGTTGAAGGAGACAATCAGCCCCAGCATTTT.